Each of the 13 T cell receptor beta chains below was sequenced from the same sample in a study of blood T cells in healthy people across ages. Sample-barcoded 5' priming and a J-beta primer mix drove a second PCR of 7 to 11 cycles. TCRdb independently ran MiXCR on the 5' RACE reads; one entry per CDR3 protein. The sample holds approximately 1,000,000 distinct CDR3 sequences, approximately 38% seen once. The source material was blood. The receptors here all came from a man between 18 and 35 years old in good health.

This clonotype was counted at least ten times. The chain couples TRBV7-9 to TRBJ2-5; D not certain. This CDR3 contains 12 residues. Trimming removed 5 bases at V and 5 bases at J, with 9 bases between. Germline assignment: CDR1 SEHNR and CDR2 FQNEAQ (reference sequence). The CDR3 spells CASSITQETQYF. Here the CDR3 DNA reads TGTGCCAGCAGCATAACCCAGGAGACCCAGTACTTC. Based on the CDR3 plus reference TRBV7-9 and TRBJ2-5, the full variable domain is DTGVSQNPRHKITKRGQNVTFRCDPISEHNRLYWYRQTLGQGPEFLTYFQNEAQLEKSRLLSDRFSAERPKGSFSTLEIQRTEQGDSAMYLCASSITQETQYFGPGTRLLVL.

This clonotype was found once. The genes are TRBV9 and TRBJ2-2; D is undetermined. CDR1 and CDR2 from the germline V gene are SGDLS and YYNGEE. There are 16 residues in the CDR3. V was shortened by 4 bases and J by 1 base, with 14 bases between the two germline ends. As DNA, the CDR3 is TGTGCCAGCAGCCCTCCGTCGGAGTTGAACACCGGGGAGCTGTTTTTT. It codes for CASSPPSELNTGELFF.

A few counts support this clonotype. The chain recombines TRBV6-2 or TRBV6-3 with TRBJ2-1, with 12 bases that match TRBD2. Germline V gene sequence: CDR1 MNHEY, CDR2 SVGEGT. This CDR3 spans 13 amino acids. The trim removed 5 bases at V and 10 bases at J, leaving 3 bases unmatched. The CDR3: CASSAGLAGEQFF. In DNA, the CDR3 is TGTGCCAGCAGTGCTGGACTAGCGGGGGAGCAGTTCTTC.

V and J are TRBV12-3 or TRBV12-4 and TRBJ2-3, with TRBD2 matching 8 bases. The CDR3 consists of 16 residues. V was pared by 6 bases and J by 1 base, with 9 bases of the junction left unmatched. The CDR3: CASSQSQAGGTDTQYF. CDR3 nucleotides: TGTGCCAGCAGCCAGTCCCAAGCGGGGGGCACAGATACGCAGTATTTT.

There are a few counts of this clonotype. This chain joins TRBV6-2 or TRBV6-3 and TRBJ2-1, with a possible D match to TRBD2 (7 bases). Germline-derived CDR1 and CDR2 are MNHEY and SVGEGT. The CDR3 is made up of 16 amino acids. Trimming shortened V by 5 bases and J by 3 bases, and 17 bases separated the two germline ends. CDR3 DNA sequence: TGTGCCAGCAGTCCCCTGACGGGGGGCTACTACAATGAGCAGTTCTTC. This sequence encodes CASSPLTGGYYNEQFF.

CDR3 sequence reads: CACPRQPPNTEAFF. CDR3 nucleotides: TGTGCCTGCCCAAGACAGCCACCGAACACTGAAGCTTTCTTT. The V gene is TRBV30, the J gene TRBJ1-1; D perhaps matches TRBD1 (5 bases). Germline V gives CDR1 GTSNPN, CDR2 SVGIG (reference sequence). The CDR3 has 14 amino acids. V shed 6 bases and J shed 1 base, with 15 bases lying between them.

V and J are TRBV6-2 or TRBV6-3 and TRBJ2-2; 11 nucleotides match TRBD1. Germline V gene data show CDR1 as MNHEY and CDR2 as SVGEGT. V shed 7 bases, J shed 6 bases, and the junction held 7 bases outside the gene matches. CDR3 size: 15 residues. CDR3: CASIRDRGSAGELFF. The DNA for the CDR3 is TGTGCCAGCATTAGGGACAGGGGGTCTGCCGGGGAGCTGTTTTTT.

This chain links TRBV27 with TRBJ1-2; no reliable D call. Germline V gene lookup returns CDR1 MNHEY and CDR2 SMNVEV (reference sequence). With 1 base removed from V and 4 bases from J, the gap between germline ends came to 10 bases. This CDR3 region has 14 residues. The CDR3 nucleotides are TGTGCCAGCAGTTTATACGGGGTCGGCTATGGCTACACCTTC. It yields the protein CASSLYGVGYGYTF.

The genes are TRBV3-1 and TRBJ2-4, with 8 bases identical to TRBD1. The germline gives CDR1 LGHDT, CDR2 YNNKEL (reference sequence). The CDR3 length is 16 residues. V shed 0 bases and J 6 bases; nucleotides not matched to a gene: 7. The CDR3 coding sequence is TGTGCCAGCAGCCAAGACAGACAGGGGACCGGAAACATTCAGTACTTC. It codes for CASSQDRQGTGNIQYF.

This clonotype appeared a few times. V usage is TRBV20-1 and J usage is TRBJ2-1; D is possibly TRBD2 (6 bases). Germline V gene data show CDR1 as DFQATT and CDR2 as SNEGSKA (reference sequence). This CDR3 comprises 12 residues. Deletions cut 1 base from V and 9 bases from J, with 10 bases between. DNA for the CDR3: TGCAGTGCTAGAGGGGTCGGGAGTGAGCAGTTCTTC. This encodes CSARGVGSEQFF.

The chain employs TRBV6-5 and TRBJ2-7; D perhaps matches TRBD1 (6 bases). CDR1 is MNHEY and CDR2 is SVGAGI in the germline V gene. Trimming pared 11 bases from V and 6 bases from J, leaving 23 bases between. The CDR3 covers 14 residues. DNA for the CDR3: TGTGCCGGGGTGGAGACAGGTGCCTCTGCCGAGCAGTACTTC. Its translation: CAGVETGASAEQYF.

In this sample, this clonotype turned up a few times. The chain uses TRBV4-3 and TRBJ1-2, with 7 bases lining up with TRBD1. The J segment lost 1 base and the V segment lost 3 bases, leaving 14 bases of the junction unmatched. Looked up from germline, CDR1 is LGHNA and CDR2 is YSLEER. The CDR3 totals 18 residues. The CDR3 region is CASSQISGLGTDNYGYTF. For the CDR3, the DNA is TGCGCCAGCAGCCAGATCTCTGGGCTGGGGACAGATAACTATGGCTACACCTTC.

This clonotype has a count of ten or more. V usage is TRBV28 and J usage is TRBJ2-5; D might be TRBD1 or TRBD2, each matching 5 bases. The CDR3 extends over 13 amino acids. Trimming left V 6 bases short and J 4 bases short, with 12 bases between. Germline loops: CDR1 MDHEN, CDR2 SYDVKM. The CDR3 here is CASSLLGVETQYF. CDR3 nucleotide sequence: TGTGCCAGCAGCCTGTTGGGGGTAGAGACCCAGTACTTC.